A selection of T cell receptor beta chains follows, all from one sample in a study of CD8+ T cells in alopecia areata. The method was immunoSEQ multiplex PCR; TCRdb's version includes in-frame clones alone and lacks a portion of them. The sample shows 180,000 or so clones, about half of them seen only once. The sample in question was CD8+ T cells sorted from blood, obtained at approximately week 51, from a patient treated with tofacitinib. The receptors here all came from a human donor with alopecia areata. Each CDR3 is given with its conserved first and last residue. D genes are given only for firm matches. Where a row states a size, it is once, few, many or the class of an expanded clone; other rows omit it.

size | J | V | D | CDR3 | DNA
- | TRBJ2-5 | TRBV5-4 | TRBD2 | CASSRPSGGSQETQYF | TGTGCCAGCAGCCGTCCTAGCGGGGGGTCCCAAGAGACCCAGTACTTC
- | TRBJ2-3 | TRBV5-6 | - | CASSLERGDTQYF | TGTGCCAGCAGCTTGGAGAGGGGAGATACGCAGTATTTT
few | TRBJ2-7 | TRBV2 | - | CASSDSVNYEQYF | TGTGCCAGCAGTGACTCAGTGAATTACGAGCAGTACTTC
once | TRBJ1-1 | TRBV5-1 | - | CASREGTGEGTEAFF | TGCGCCAGCAGGGAAGGGACGGGAGAGGGGACTGAAGCTTTCTTT
- | TRBJ2-5 | TRBV27 | - | CASSLTVEAETQYF | TGTGCCAGCAGTCTTACAGTGGAGGCAGAGACCCAGTACTTC
few | TRBJ1-6 | TRBV27 | - | CASSPVPGLHNSPLHF | TGTGCCAGCAGTCCTGTACCGGGTCTCCATAATTCACCCCTCCACTTT
- | TRBJ2-5 | TRBV10-3 | - | CAISESRPADNTFQETQYF | TGTGCCATCAGTGAGTCCCGCCCAGCTGACAACACCTTCCAAGAGACCCAGTACTTC
- | TRBJ2-3 | TRBV30 | - | CAWSRTGATDTQYF | TGTGCCTGGAGTCGGACGGGGGCGACAGATACGCAGTATTTT
- | TRBJ2-5 | TRBV30 | - | CAWGLTQETQYF | TGTGCCTGGGGACTAACCCAAGAGACCCAGTACTTC
- | TRBJ2-7 | TRBV6-5 | - | CAISESEEGGEQYF | TGTGCCATCAGTGAGTCAGAGGAGGGCGGCGAGCAGTACTTC
- | TRBJ2-1 | TRBV30 | TRBD1 | CAWSVTGGEYEQFF | TGTGCCTGGAGTGTAACAGGGGGAGAGTATGAGCAGTTCTTC
few | TRBJ2-1 | TRBV29-1 | - | CSVEDRGGRSYNEQFF | TGCAGCGTTGAAGATCGTGGGGGCCGCTCCTACAATGAGCAGTTCTTC
- | TRBJ2-5 | TRBV6-5 | - | CASSYSNPGGWETQYF | TGTGCCAGCAGTTACTCGAATCCCGGAGGTTGGGAGACCCAGTACTTC
- | TRBJ2-3 | TRBV30 | - | CAWSLGTDTQYF | TGTGCCTGGAGTTTGGGGACAGATACGCAGTATTTT
once | TRBJ1-2 | TRBV30 | TRBD1 | CAWSVDREDNYGYTF | TGTGCCTGGAGCGTCGACAGGGAGGATAACTATGGCTACACCTTC
- | TRBJ2-5 | TRBV7-3 | TRBD2 | CASSSTLAGVETQYF | TGTGCCAGCAGCTCGACTCTAGCGGGAGTGGAGACCCAGTACTTC
- | TRBJ1-2 | TRBV30 | TRBD1 | CASHRGLIGYTF | TGTGCCTCTCACAGGGGGCTTATAGGCTACACCTTC
- | TRBJ2-7 | TRBV5-6 | - | CASSLEGIVHEQYF | TGTGCCAGCAGCTTGGAAGGGATCGTCCACGAGCAGTACTTC
- | TRBJ2-2 | TRBV4-3 | - | CASSQDTGWTGELFF | TGCGCCAGCAGCCAAGATACGGGATGGACCGGGGAGCTGTTTTTT
once | TRBJ2-3 | TRBV30 | - | CAWSVSIRGGTDTQYF | TGTGCCTGGAGTGTATCCATCAGAGGAGGCACAGATACGCAGTATTTT
few | TRBJ2-3 | TRBV2 | TRBD1 | CASSELPPGQGHPDTQYF | TGTGCCAGCAGTGAGCTGCCCCCGGGACAGGGCCATCCCGATACGCAGTATTTT
large | TRBJ2-1 | TRBV29-1 | TRBD1 | CSVGTGEEGEQFF | TGCAGCGTAGGGACAGGGGAGGAAGGTGAGCAGTTCTTC
few | TRBJ2-7 | TRBV27 | - | CASSPWTTSTQQYF | TGTGCCAGCAGTCCCTGGACCACCTCTACGCAACAGTACTTC
- | TRBJ2-3 | TRBV30 | TRBD2 | CAWTAGGGAGDTQYF | TGTGCCTGGACGGCTGGCGGGGGGGCCGGAGATACGCAGTATTTT
- | TRBJ1-1 | TRBV5-1 | - | CASSPLTGRTSEAFF | TGCGCCAGCAGCCCCCTGACAGGACGTACGTCTGAAGCTTTCTTT
- | TRBJ1-1 | TRBV30 | - | CAWNPLGELNTEAFF | TGTGCCTGGAACCCCCTCGGGGAGTTGAACACTGAAGCTTTCTTT
few | TRBJ2-5 | TRBV5-6 | - | CASSLEFEYQETQYF | TGTGCCAGCAGCTTGGAATTTGAGTACCAAGAGACCCAGTACTTC
few | TRBJ1-1 | TRBV7-9 | - | CASSATGNTEAFF | TGTGCCAGCAGCGCGACAGGGAACACTGAAGCTTTCTTT
- | TRBJ2-3 | TRBV5-1 | TRBD1 | CASSPEPTGARDTQYF | TGCGCCAGCAGCCCGGAACCGACAGGGGCGAGGGATACGCAGTATTTT
- | TRBJ2-2 | TRBV15 | TRBD2 | CATSPAGLGGTGELFF | TGTGCCACCAGCCCAGCGGGGCTTGGAGGGACCGGGGAGCTGTTTTTT
- | TRBJ1-5 | TRBV7-9 | - | CASSLGQFGNQPQHF | TGTGCCAGCAGCTTAGGACAGTTTGGCAATCAGCCCCAGCATTTT
- | TRBJ1-1 | TRBV30 | TRBD1 | CAWSIRGRGNTEAFF | TGTGCCTGGAGTATTAGGGGGCGGGGGAACACTGAAGCTTTCTTT
- | TRBJ2-1 | TRBV29-1 | TRBD2 | CSVMGGSSYNEQFF | TGCAGCGTCATGGGGGGGAGCTCCTACAATGAGCAGTTCTTC
- | TRBJ2-7 | TRBV4-3 | - | CASSQVGAYEQYF | TGCGCCAGCAGCCAAGTCGGTGCTTACGAGCAGTACTTC
- | TRBJ2-7 | TRBV27 | - | CASSTGLEQYF | TGTGCCAGTTCGACCGGGCTCGAGCAGTACTTC
few | TRBJ1-2 | TRBV30 | - | CAWGQPNYGYTF | TGTGCCTGGGGACAGCCGAACTATGGCTACACCTTC
- | TRBJ1-2 | TRBV15 | - | CATSLIRGASLHGYTF | TGTGCCACCAGCCTCATAAGGGGGGCTTCCCTTCATGGCTACACCTTC
- | TRBJ2-7 | TRBV29-1 | TRBD1 | CSVSGQGKDYSYEQYF | TGCAGCGTCTCGGGACAGGGAAAGGATTACTCCTACGAGCAGTACTTC
- | TRBJ2-2 | TRBV6-5 | TRBD2 | CASSTSGGTGELFF | TGTGCCAGCAGTACTAGCGGGGGGACCGGGGAGCTGTTTTTT
- | TRBJ1-2 | TRBV27 | - | CASSFRAGLYGYTF | TGTGCCAGCAGTTTCCGGGCCGGCCTCTATGGCTACACCTTC
- | TRBJ2-2 | TRBV6-5 | TRBD2 | CASSFLAGDAGELFF | TGTGCCAGCAGTTTTCTAGCGGGGGACGCCGGGGAGCTGTTTTTT
few | TRBJ1-6 | TRBV19 | - | CASSVRDTGSPLHF | TGTGCCAGTAGTGTCCGGGACACGGGGTCACCCCTCCACTTT
- | TRBJ2-7 | TRBV30 | - | CAWSHPKGQAAGEQYF | TGTGCCTGGAGTCATCCAAAGGGACAAGCCGCCGGCGAACAGTACTTC
- | TRBJ2-7 | TRBV5-6 | - | CASSPGGGRQYF | TGTGCCAGCAGCCCCGGAGGGGGGAGGCAGTACTTC
- | TRBJ2-5 | TRBV5-4 | TRBD1 | CASSPTGGETQYF | TGTGCCAGCAGCCCCACAGGGGGAGAGACCCAGTACTTC
- | TRBJ2-7 | TRBV7-8 | - | CASSLAGRDYEQYF | TGTGCCAGCAGCTTAGCAGGCAGAGACTACGAGCAGTACTTC
many | TRBJ1-5 | TRBV30 | TRBD1 | CAWTMGQGAQPQHF | TGTGCCTGGACAATGGGGCAGGGGGCTCAGCCCCAGCATTTT
- | TRBJ2-7 | TRBV13 | - | CASSLPRASTWEQYF | TGTGCCAGCAGCTTACCTCGCGCGTCCACTTGGGAGCAGTACTTC
- | TRBJ1-1 | TRBV6-5 | TRBD1 | CASSWGQGIEAFF | TGTGCCAGCAGTTGGGGACAGGGAATAGAAGCTTTCTTT
few | TRBJ1-1 | TRBV7-8 | TRBD1 | CASSSDRGNTEAFF | TGTGCCAGCAGCTCGGACAGGGGGAACACTGAAGCTTTCTTT
few | TRBJ1-5 | TRBV4-2 | TRBD1 | CASSQTGFNQPQHF | TGTGCCAGCAGCCAGACAGGGTTTAATCAGCCCCAGCATTTT
- | TRBJ2-5 | TRBV7-9 | - | CASSNGKETQYF | TGTGCCAGCAGTAACGGCAAAGAGACCCAGTACTTC
- | TRBJ2-3 | TRBV5-6 | - | CASSSDGGTDTQYF | TGTGCCAGCAGCAGTGACGGAGGCACAGATACGCAGTATTTT